Shown below are 7 T cell receptor beta chains from a single sample sequenced in a study of blood T cell repertoires in COVID-19. Using immunoSEQ multiplex PCR, the repertoire was profiled, and TCRdb retains in-frame clones only, with some absent. The sample yields about 270,000 clones, about 91% seen once. Sequencing was performed on peripheral blood. The origin of the receptors is a person between 18 and 30 years old with COVID-19, enrolled during active disease.

The V and J genes are TRBV30 and TRBJ1-4, with 8 bases matching TRBD1. Germline V lookup: CDR1 GTSNPN, CDR2 SVGIG (reference sequence). The junction had 6 bases not matched to a gene; V was cut back by 0 bases and J by 0 bases. The CDR3 runs to 17 residues. The CDR3 protein is CAWSVLGQGTTNEKLFF. CDR3 in DNA: TGTGCCTGGAGTGTACTCGGACAGGGAACAACTAATGAAAAACTGTTTTTT.

The DNA of the CDR3 is TGTGCCAGCAGCTTCGGGACTCAAGCTGATTACGAGCAGTACTTC. Its protein is CASSFGTQADYEQYF. The chain joins TRBV5-4 to TRBJ2-7, with D possibly TRBD2 on 6 matching bases. Germline loops: CDR1 SGHNT, CDR2 YYREEE (reference sequence). Trimming pared 2 bases from V and 4 bases from J, leaving 16 bases between. The CDR3 runs to 15 residues.

The chain's CDR3 is CASSLEGAQIGYTF. DNA for the CDR3: TGTGCCAGCAGCTTGGAGGGGGCGCAGATCGGCTACACCTTC. The genes are TRBV5-4 and TRBJ1-2; 7 nucleotides agree with TRBD1. The CDR3 loop spans 14 amino acids. CDR1 and CDR2 from the germline V gene are SGHNT and YYREEE (reference sequence). V lost 0 bases, J lost 8 bases, and 7 bases stayed unmatched.

The chain combines TRBV4-2 with TRBJ2-4; 13 positions agree with TRBD2. This CDR3 spans 16 amino acids. The germline CDR1 and CDR2 sequences are LGHNA and YNFKEQ. Trimming cost V 4 bases and J 7 bases; bases outside gene matches: 7. CDR3 sequence reads: CASSPGLAGAVNIQYF. The CDR3 bases are TGTGCCAGCAGCCCCGGACTAGCGGGGGCGGTTAACATTCAGTACTTC.

The chain is built from TRBV19 and TRBJ2-3; possible D gene TRBD2, 5 bases. This CDR3 spans 15 amino acids. V lost 3 bases to trimming and J lost 4 bases, with 14 bases between them. In germline, CDR1 is LNHDA, CDR2 SQIVND (reference sequence). CDR3 sequence (DNA): TGTGCCAGTAGTATCGAGGGCCGTACCCCAGATACGCAGTATTTT. This gives the protein CASSIEGRTPDTQYF.

J is TRBJ1-5 and V is TRBV19, with D perhaps matching TRBD1 (5 bases). The CDR3 contains 15 residues. Trimming cost V 3 bases and J 0 bases, with 9 bases left between them. The germline V gene has CDR1 LNHDA and CDR2 SQIVND (reference sequence). In nucleotides, the CDR3 is TGTGCCAGTAGTATGGGCAGGGCTAGCAATCAGCCCCAGCATTTT. Translation: CASSMGRASNQPQHF.

This chain joins TRBV6-5 and TRBJ2-1, with TRBD1 identical over 8 bases. The CDR3 spans 14 residues. The germline gives CDR1 MNHEY, CDR2 SVGAGI. V trimming: 6 bases; J trimming: 5 bases; junction bases outside the gene matches: 6. CDR3 in DNA: TGTGCCAGCAGCCGACAGGGGCAGAACAATGAGCAGTTCTTC. This translates into CASSRQGQNNEQFF.